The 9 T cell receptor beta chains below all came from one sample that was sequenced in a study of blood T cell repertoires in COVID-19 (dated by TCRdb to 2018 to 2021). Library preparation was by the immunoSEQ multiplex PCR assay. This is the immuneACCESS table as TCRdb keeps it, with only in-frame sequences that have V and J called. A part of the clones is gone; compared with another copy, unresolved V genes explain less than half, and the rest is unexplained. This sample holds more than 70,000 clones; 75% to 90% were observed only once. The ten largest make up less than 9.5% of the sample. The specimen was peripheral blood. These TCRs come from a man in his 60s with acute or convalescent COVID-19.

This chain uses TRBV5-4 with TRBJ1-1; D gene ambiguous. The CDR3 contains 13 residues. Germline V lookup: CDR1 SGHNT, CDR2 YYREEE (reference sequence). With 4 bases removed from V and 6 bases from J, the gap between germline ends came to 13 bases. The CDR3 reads CASSAGRLPEAFF. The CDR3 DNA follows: TGTGCCAGCAGCGCGGGCAGGCTCCCTGAAGCTTTCTTT.

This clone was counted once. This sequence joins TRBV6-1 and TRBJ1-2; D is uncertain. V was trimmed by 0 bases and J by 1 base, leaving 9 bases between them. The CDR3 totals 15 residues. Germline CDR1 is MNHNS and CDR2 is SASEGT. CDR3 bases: TGTGCCAGCAGTGAAGCGGCGGGTTTTAACTATGGCTACACCTTC. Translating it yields CASSEAAGFNYGYTF.

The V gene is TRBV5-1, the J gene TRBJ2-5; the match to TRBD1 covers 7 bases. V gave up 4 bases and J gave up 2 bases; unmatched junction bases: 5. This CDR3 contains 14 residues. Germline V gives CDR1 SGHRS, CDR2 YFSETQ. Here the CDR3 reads CASSLGTVQETQYF. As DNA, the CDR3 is TGCGCCAGCAGCCTAGGGACAGTTCAAGAGACCCAGTACTTC.

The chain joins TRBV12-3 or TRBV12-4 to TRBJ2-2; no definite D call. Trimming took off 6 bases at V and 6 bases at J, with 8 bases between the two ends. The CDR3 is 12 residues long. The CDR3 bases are TGTGCCAGCAGACCCAGTCCCGGGGAGCTGTTTTTT. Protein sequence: CASRPSPGELFF.

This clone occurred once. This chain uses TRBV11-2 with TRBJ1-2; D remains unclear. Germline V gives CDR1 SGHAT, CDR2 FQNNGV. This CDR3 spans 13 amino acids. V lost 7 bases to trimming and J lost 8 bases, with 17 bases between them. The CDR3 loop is CASTPLVDRGYTF. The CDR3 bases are TGTGCCAGCACCCCATTGGTAGATCGGGGCTACACCTTC.

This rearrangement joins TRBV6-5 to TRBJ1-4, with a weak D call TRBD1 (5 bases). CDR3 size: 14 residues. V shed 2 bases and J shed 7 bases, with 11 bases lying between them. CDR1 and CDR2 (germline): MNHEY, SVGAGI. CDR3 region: CASSYRGGGEKLFF. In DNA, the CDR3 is TGTGCCAGCAGTTACCGGGGGGGTGGTGAAAAACTGTTTTTT.

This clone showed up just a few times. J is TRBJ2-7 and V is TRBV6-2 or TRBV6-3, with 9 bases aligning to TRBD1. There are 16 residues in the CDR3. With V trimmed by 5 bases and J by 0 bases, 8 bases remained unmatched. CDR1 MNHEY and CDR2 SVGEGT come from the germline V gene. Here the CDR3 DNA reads TGTGCCAGCAGTCCCTCTTGGGACAGGGACTCCTACGAGCAGTACTTC. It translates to CASSPSWDRDSYEQYF.

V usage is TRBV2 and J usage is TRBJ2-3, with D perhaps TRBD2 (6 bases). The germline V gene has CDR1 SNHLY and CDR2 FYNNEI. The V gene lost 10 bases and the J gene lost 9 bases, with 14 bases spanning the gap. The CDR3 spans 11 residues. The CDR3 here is CAKKKGGTQYF. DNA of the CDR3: TGTGCCAAAAAGAAGGGAGGAACGCAGTATTTT.

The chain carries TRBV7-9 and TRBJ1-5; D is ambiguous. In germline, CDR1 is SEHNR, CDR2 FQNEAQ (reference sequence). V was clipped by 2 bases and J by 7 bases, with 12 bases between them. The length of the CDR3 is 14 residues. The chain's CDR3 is CASSLPGFGQPQHF. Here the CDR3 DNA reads TGTGCCAGCAGCTTACCCGGTTTCGGGCAGCCCCAGCATTTT.